This TCR beta chain was recovered during a study of cytomegalovirus exposure and HLA in healthy donors. The V end was cut by 4 bases, the J end by 0 bases, with 13 bases between. Germline CDR1 SGHRS, CDR2 YFSETQ. This CDR3 is built from 15 residues. The PCR contained 60 Vbeta and 13 Jbeta primers. Repertoires were generated with immunoSEQ multiplex PCR, while TCRdb's copy carries only in-frame clones and drops some. The sample includes 120,000 or so clones, 80% of them seen just once. Sequencing used PBMCs. This receptor was identified in a female donor in good health and CMV-seronegative. V usage is TRBV5-1 and J usage is TRBJ1-2; a possible D gene is TRBD1 (6 bases). The CDR3 DNA reads as TGCGCCAGCAGCCCGGACGGACAGCCTAACTATGGCTACACCTTC. It codes for CASSPDGQPNYGYTF. Based on the CDR3 plus reference TRBV5-1 and TRBJ1-2, the full variable domain is KAGVTQTPRYLIKTRGQQVTLSCSPISGHRSVSWYQQTPGQGLQFLFEYFSETQRNKGNFPGRFSGRQFSNSRSEMNVSTLELGDSALYLCASSPDGQPNYGYTFGSGTRLTVV.